These T cell receptor beta chains were read from a single sample in a study of cytomegalovirus exposure and HLA in healthy donors. Profiling relied on immunoSEQ multiplex PCR, and the TCRdb table lists in-frame clones only, not all of them. The table for this sample gives about 170,000 clones. Sequenced input: PBMCs. These receptors originate from a woman aged 18-29 years in good health and CMV-seropositive. CDR3s include the opening cysteine and the closing phenylalanine or tryptophan. D genes are given only for firm matches.

cdr3_length	v_call	d_call	j_call	cdr3_aa	cdr3_nt
13	TRBV29-1	.	TRBJ1-1	CSGEREIGTEAFF	TGCAGCGGGGAGAGGGAGATTGGGACTGAAGCTTTCTTT
17	TRBV19	.	TRBJ2-1	CASSIEVGANHYNEQFF	TGTGCCAGTAGTATCGAAGTGGGAGCCAATCACTACAATGAGCAGTTCTTC
15	TRBV7-9	TRBD1	TRBJ1-1	CASSPGTAINTEAFF	TGTGCCAGCAGCCCGGGGACAGCTATAAACACTGAAGCTTTCTTT
14	TRBV29-1	TRBD1	TRBJ1-1	CSVEDRLQGTEAFF	TGCAGCGTTGAAGATAGGCTACAGGGGACTGAAGCTTTCTTT
16	TRBV27	TRBD1	TRBJ1-6	CASSPLDRGRFSPLHF	TGTGCCAGCAGTCCTCTCGACAGGGGGAGATTTTCACCCCTCCACTTT
11	TRBV11-2	TRBD2	TRBJ2-1	CASIRRGEQFF	TGTGCCAGCATTCGGCGGGGGGAGCAGTTCTTC
15	TRBV6-1	.	TRBJ2-6	CASSARRAGANVLTF	TGTGCCAGCAGTGCCCGCAGGGCTGGGGCCAACGTCCTGACTTTC
17	TRBV5-1	TRBD2	TRBJ2-7	CASSFAYLGLAPYEQYF	TGCGCCAGCAGCTTCGCTTATTTAGGACTAGCTCCCTACGAGCAGTACTTC
15	TRBV5-4	.	TRBJ1-2	CASTLQGRKSYGYTF	TGTGCCAGCACTTTACAGGGAAGGAAGTCCTATGGCTACACCTTC
18	TRBV6-1	TRBD2	TRBJ2-7	CASSDRGLAGLSSYEQYF	TGTGCCAGCAGTGACCGGGGACTAGCGGGCTTGAGCTCCTACGAGCAGTACTTC
11	TRBV20-1	.	TRBJ2-7	CSARQGFEQYF	TGCAGTGCTAGACAGGGCTTCGAGCAGTACTTC
14	TRBV10-2	.	TRBJ1-6	CASGRMGGGSPLHF	TGCGCCAGCGGAAGAATGGGCGGGGGTTCACCCCTCCACTTT
16	TRBV5-4	TRBD2	TRBJ2-1	CASSQTGRHGDNEQFF	TGTGCCAGCAGCCAAACCGGGAGGCATGGGGACAATGAGCAGTTCTTC
17	TRBV9	TRBD2	TRBJ2-5	CASSVTASGGAGETQYF	TGTGCCAGCAGCGTAACGGCTAGCGGGGGGGCCGGCGAGACCCAGTACTTC
15	TRBV5-6	TRBD1	TRBJ1-5	CASSSIGQGDQPQHF	TGTGCCAGCAGCTCTATTGGACAGGGGGATCAGCCCCAGCATTTT
13	TRBV6-5	.	TRBJ1-1	CASSRTLQLEAFF	TGTGCCAGCAGTCGTACTCTACAGCTTGAAGCTTTCTTT
14	TRBV10-3	TRBD2	TRBJ2-1	CAISGGRAYNEQFF	TGTGCCATCAGTGGCGGGAGGGCCTACAATGAGCAGTTCTTC
18	TRBV4-1	.	TRBJ1-3	CASSQEGGGFLSGNTIYF	TGCGCCAGCAGCCAAGAAGGTGGGGGCTTCCTCTCTGGAAACACCATATATTTT
13	TRBV5-6	TRBD2	TRBJ2-1	CASSLGSGGEQFF	TGTGCCAGCAGCTTGGGTTCGGGGGGAGAGCAGTTCTTC
14	TRBV7-2	.	TRBJ2-5	CASSSQGLGETQYF	TGTGCCAGCAGCTCGCAGGGGCTGGGTGAGACCCAGTACTTC
14	TRBV5-1	TRBD1	TRBJ2-3	CASSLGTGTDTQYF	TGCGCCAGCAGCTTAGGGACAGGCACAGATACGCAGTATTTT
12	TRBV29-1	.	TRBJ1-2	CSVQQGNYGYTF	TGCAGCGTCCAACAGGGTAACTATGGCTACACCTTC
15	TRBV6-5	TRBD2	TRBJ2-7	CASRLAGPGDYEQYF	TGTGCCAGCAGGCTAGCGGGACCCGGGGACTACGAGCAGTACTTC
15	TRBV2	.	TRBJ1-4	CASSEADYVSEKLFF	TGTGCCAGCAGTGAAGCAGACTACGTATCTGAAAAACTGTTTTTT
14	TRBV7-9	.	TRBJ2-5	CASSQVGAQETQYF	TGTGCCAGCAGCCAGGTGGGGGCACAAGAGACCCAGTACTTC
14	TRBV7-9	.	TRBJ1-4	CASSLAGGGEKLFF	TGTGCCAGCAGCCTCGCGGGGGGCGGTGAAAAACTGTTTTTT
17	TRBV28	TRBD2	TRBJ2-3	CASRLRGTSGHTDTQYF	TGTGCCAGCAGACTTAGGGGGACTAGCGGACACACAGATACGCAGTATTTT
12	TRBV18	.	TRBJ1-1	CASSGGAPEAFF	TGTGCCAGCTCCGGGGGGGCTCCTGAAGCTTTCTTT
14	TRBV28	.	TRBJ2-7	CASSFGAATYEQYF	TGTGCCAGCAGTTTTGGCGCGGCGACCTACGAGCAGTACTTC
15	TRBV18	.	TRBJ1-2	CASSPQDRTNYGYTF	TGTGCCAGCTCACCTCAGGACAGAACTAACTATGGCTACACCTTC
15	TRBV5-6	TRBD2	TRBJ2-7	CASSLELAGNYEQYF	TGTGCCAGCAGCTTGGAACTAGCGGGAAACTACGAGCAGTACTTC
13	TRBV7-9	TRBD1	TRBJ1-2	CASSLGQSYGYTF	TGTGCCAGCAGCTTGGGACAGAGCTATGGCTACACCTTC
16	TRBV5-1	TRBD1	TRBJ2-1	CASRDGQGLSYNEQFF	TGCGCCAGCAGGGACGGACAGGGCTTATCCTACAATGAGCAGTTCTTC
16	TRBV30	.	TRBJ2-7	CAWSVRPQASSYEQYF	TGTGCCTGGAGTGTACGCCCACAGGCATCCTCCTACGAGCAGTACTTC
14	TRBV27	.	TRBJ2-7	CASSLYDTSYEQYF	TGTGCCAGCAGTTTATACGACACCTCCTACGAGCAGTACTTC
15	TRBV6-5	TRBD1	TRBJ1-5	CASSRGQGGDQPQHF	TGTGCCAGCAGCCGCGGACAGGGAGGGGATCAGCCCCAGCATTTT
15	TRBV7-3	TRBD2	TRBJ2-3	CASSPTGTITDTQYF	TGTGCCAGCAGCCCGACCGGGACTATCACAGATACGCAGTATTTT
15	TRBV9	.	TRBJ2-1	CASSVQTGDDNEQFF	TGTGCCAGCAGCGTTCAAACGGGAGATGACAATGAGCAGTTCTTC
17	TRBV12-1	.	TRBJ2-3	CASSYLSGRVSTDTQYF	TGTGCCAGCAGTTATCTAAGCGGGAGGGTTAGCACAGATACGCAGTATTTT
14	TRBV7-3	.	TRBJ2-3	CASSLITSTDTQYF	TGTGCCAGCAGCTTAATTACAAGCACAGATACGCAGTATTTT
13	TRBV7-2	TRBD1	TRBJ1-3	CASSSGQGNTIYF	TGTGCCAGCAGCTCGGGACAGGGGAACACCATATATTTT
14	TRBV15	.	TRBJ1-4	CATSRGGYNEKLFF	TGTGCCACCAGCAGAGGGGGCTATAATGAAAAACTGTTTTTT
15	TRBV5-6	.	TRBJ1-2	CASSLVQEEGYGYTF	TGTGCCAGCAGCTTGGTTCAGGAGGAAGGGTATGGCTACACCTTC
14	TRBV7-9	TRBD2	TRBJ2-3	CASSFAGATDTQYF	TGTGCCAGCAGCTTTGCGGGAGCCACAGATACGCAGTATTTT
13	TRBV19	TRBD2	TRBJ2-3	CATGLAGVDTQYF	TGTGCCACAGGACTAGCGGGGGTGGATACGCAGTATTTT
18	TRBV7-3	TRBD1	TRBJ1-6	CASSPKTGVNSYNSPLHF	TGTGCCAGCAGCCCGAAGACAGGGGTTAACTCCTATAATTCACCCCTCCACTTT
15	TRBV7-9	TRBD1	TRBJ1-4	CASSPTLGQGEKLFF	TGTGCCAGCAGCCCGACCCTGGGACAGGGTGAAAAACTGTTTTTT
15	TRBV19	.	TRBJ2-3	CASSIRGGKADTQYF	TGTGCCAGTAGTATCCGTGGGGGGAAAGCAGATACGCAGTATTTT
15	TRBV5-1	TRBD2	TRBJ2-3	CASSLSAGGSDTQYF	TGCGCCAGCAGCCTATCAGCGGGGGGTTCAGATACGCAGTATTTT
11	TRBV6-1	.	TRBJ1-3	CASSVGSTIYF	TGTGCCAGCAGCGTTGGCTCCACCATATATTTT
15	TRBV6-5	TRBD2	TRBJ2-1	CASSQGLAGNNEQFF	TGTGCCAGCAGCCAGGGACTAGCGGGGAACAATGAGCAGTTCTTC
13	TRBV5-1	.	TRBJ1-1	CASSVLYGAEAFF	TGCGCCAGCAGCGTACTATACGGCGCTGAAGCTTTCTTT
15	TRBV4-2	TRBD1	TRBJ1-1	CASSQDNTGASEAFF	TGTGCCAGCAGCCAAGATAACACAGGGGCAAGTGAAGCTTTCTTT
12	TRBV29-1	.	TRBJ1-1	CSVEPTPEGAFF	TGCAGCGTTGAACCCACCCCCGAGGGAGCTTTCTTT
14	TRBV5-4	.	TRBJ2-7	CASSSRTAIYEQYF	TGTGCCAGCAGCTCTAGGACAGCCATCTACGAGCAGTACTTC
15	TRBV5-1	.	TRBJ2-7	CASSLHSGLTYEQYF	TGCGCCAGCAGCTTGCACTCGGGACTCACCTACGAGCAGTACTTC
13	TRBV11-2	.	TRBJ1-2	CASSLSDNYGYTF	TGTGCCAGCAGCCTCAGCGATAACTATGGCTACACCTTC